This TCR beta chain was identified in a study of metastatic and nonmetastatic thyroid tumors. Source study methods: Building a distant-metastasis classifier for papillary thyroid cancer drew on CDR3 differences across clinicopathological groups. TCRdb re-called the PCR reads with MiXCR. Clone size and V and J calls follow TCRdb, not the original study. Of 40,000 to 50,000 clones detected, roughly 12% appear once; the ten largest clones hold 9% to 10%. Before thyroid surgery, none of the patients had received any treatment. Germline CDR1 reads MNHEY; CDR2 reads SMNVEV (reference sequence). This CDR3 is built from 15 residues. The V gene lost 3 bases and the J gene lost 6 bases, with 12 bases spanning the gap. This clone counts as medium-sized. The antigen is not known. Study-level results: As reported, TCR beta diversity in blood and tumor was significantly higher in malignant thyroid tumors than in benign nodules.

This chain joins TRBV27 and TRBJ1-6; D gene uncertain. The sequencing sample was made of blood. The sequence was collected from a male donor with papillary thyroid cancer or a benign thyroid nodule (not recorded which). Some clones in this sample may be carry-over from other donors' samples. The CDR3 DNA is TGTGCCAGCAGTTTGAGCGCCATGGGTAATTCACCCCTCCACTTT. Translating it yields CASSLSAMGNSPLHF.